Following are 32 T cell receptor beta chains from one sample sequenced in a study of blood T cells in healthy people across ages (dated by TCRdb to the mid-2010s). The method behind the library was 5' RACE. Sequenced on an Illumina HiSeq 2500. A second PCR of 7 to 11 cycles was run with a J-beta primer mix and a sample-barcoded 5' primer. The raw public data were reprocessed by TCRdb itself: fastp quality trimming at Q25, MiXCR clonotype calling, in-frame beta chains only. Every CDR3 protein is listed once, alongside the most common genes and DNA of its rows. The sample table lists about 2 million distinct CDR3 sequences, about 49% of them with a count of one. In total, the top ten clones hold about 2.1% of the sample. Sequencing was done on a sample of blood. All receptors come from a woman in her forties in good health.

This clonotype was found once. The chain recombines TRBV6-5 with TRBJ2-3; D could derive from TRBD1 or TRBD2 (5 bases each). Germline loops: CDR1 MNHEY, CDR2 SVGAGI. Trimming took 10 bases from V and 0 from J, leaving 20 bases between them. The CDR3 runs 16 residues. CDR3 in amino acids: CATSRLGVPSTDTQYF. The CDR3 region has the DNA TGTGCCACCTCGCGACTGGGGGTCCCCAGCACAGATACGCAGTATTTT.

This clonotype was recorded a few times. At one of its ends the junction is not consistent with the germline gene, which may arise from a read error. In DNA form, the CDR3 reads TGCGCCAGCAGCCAAGACCCCCCTAAACCCGTCACAGGGGTGAATTCACCCCTCCATTTT. Translation: CASSQDPPKPVTGVNSPLHF. The chain has TRBV4-3 and TRBJ1-6; 7 bases map to TRBD1. This CDR3 is built from 20 residues. Germline values: CDR1 LGHNA, CDR2 YSLEER.

This clonotype was observed a handful of times. The chain has TRBV3-1 and TRBJ2-1; D may match TRBD1 or TRBD2 (6 bases each). Trimming took off 1 base at V and 6 bases at J, with 16 bases between the two ends. The CDR3 contains 16 residues. Germline V gives CDR1 LGHDT, CDR2 YNNKEL (reference sequence). The CDR3 sequence: CASSQVSGAGTNEQFF. CDR3 in DNA: TGTGCCAGCAGCCAAGTCTCGGGGGCGGGGACCAATGAGCAGTTCTTC.

This rearrangement joins TRBV7-2 to TRBJ1-2; D gene ambiguous. CDR3 length: 15 residues. Germline V gene sequence: CDR1 SGHTA, CDR2 FQGNSA. With 4 bases removed from V and 1 base from J, the gap between germline ends came to 13 bases. The CDR3 DNA reads TGTGCCAGCAGCTATCTAGGGCAGTTTAACTATGGCTACACCTTC. As protein: CASSYLGQFNYGYTF.

V gene TRBV7-2 combines with J gene TRBJ2-7; the match to TRBD1 covers 12 bases. V was pared by 5 bases and J by 3 bases, with 8 bases of the junction left unmatched. The germline V gene encodes CDR1 SGHTA and CDR2 FQGNSA. This CDR3 spans 16 amino acids. The CDR3 coding sequence is TGTGCCAGCAGCGCCTTGGGACAGGGGGCGTTCTACGAGCAGTACTTC. Its protein is CASSALGQGAFYEQYF.

The rearrangement links TRBV28 to TRBJ2-7; D is unresolved. Trimming left V 4 bases short and J 8 bases short, with 21 bases between. The CDR3 length is 15 residues. Per germline, CDR1 MDHEN and CDR2 SYDVKM. The CDR3 here is CASSSFLDLPLKQYF. CDR3 DNA sequence: TGTGCCAGCAGTTCCTTTCTCGACTTGCCCCTCAAGCAGTACTTC.

The genes are TRBV20-1 and TRBJ2-5; D is possibly TRBD1 (6 bases). The ends were cut back, 5 bases at V and 1 base at J, with 11 bases in the middle. The CDR3 consists of 13 residues. The V gene's germline CDR1 is DFQATT and CDR2 SNEGSKA (reference sequence). CDR3 amino acids: CSAPTGSQETQYF. CDR3 nucleotides: TGCAGTGCTCCTACAGGGTCCCAAGAGACCCAGTACTTC.

The chain recombines TRBV7-2 with TRBJ2-3, with D possibly being TRBD2 (6 bases). CDR3 length: 17 residues. Trimming took off 1 base at V and 4 bases at J, with 18 bases between the two ends. Looked up from germline, CDR1 is SGHTA and CDR2 is FQGNSA. This CDR3 is CASSLEGRGIKADTQYF. Here the CDR3 DNA reads TGTGCCAGCAGCTTAGAAGGGCGGGGAATTAAGGCAGATACGCAGTATTTT.

A few counts support this clonotype. The chain couples TRBV20-1 to TRBJ2-4; no clear D gene. The V end lost 4 bases, the J end lost 13 bases, and 11 bases lay between the germline ends. CDR3 size: 10 residues. Germline V gives CDR1 DFQATT, CDR2 SNEGSKA (reference sequence). The CDR3 nucleotides read TGCAGTGCTACCCTGGCTGAGCAGTACTTC. As protein: CSATLAEQYF.

V gene TRBV20-1 combines with J gene TRBJ2-3, with 13 nucleotides matching TRBD2. This CDR3 contains 15 residues. The V and J ends lost 5 bases and 6 bases, in that order; junction bases with no gene match: 8. Germline V lookup: CDR1 DFQATT, CDR2 SNEGSKA (reference sequence). CDR3 nucleotides: TGCAGTGCTCCGCCGACTAGCGGGGGGCGGGATACGCAGTATTTT. Protein product: CSAPPTSGGRDTQYF.

This rearrangement joins TRBV2 to TRBJ2-3; D is unclear. V lost 2 bases to trimming and J lost 7 bases, with 10 bases between them. This CDR3 is 13 amino acids long. From germline, CDR1 is SNHLY and CDR2 FYNNEI. The DNA of the CDR3 is TGTGCCAGCAGTGAAAGGGTTTCAAATACGCAGTATTTT. This codes for CASSERVSNTQYF.

The chain carries TRBV6-2 or TRBV6-3 and TRBJ2-5; D is perhaps TRBD1 or TRBD2 (5 bases each). This CDR3 comprises 14 residues. V lost 8 bases, J lost 5 bases, and 18 bases lay in between. In germline, CDR1 is MNHEY, CDR2 SVGEGT. CDR3 residues: CASRPIWGWETQYF. CDR3 nucleotides: TGTGCCAGCCGACCTATTTGGGGGTGGGAGACCCAGTACTTC.

The CDR3 region has the DNA TGTGCCAGCAGCTTACTACTAGATAGCACAGATACGCAGTATTTT. As protein: CASSLLLDSTDTQYF. This rearrangement joins TRBV7-9 to TRBJ2-3, with a possible D match to TRBD2 (5 bases). The CDR3 has 15 residues. V was shortened by 2 bases and J by 0 bases, with 9 bases between the two germline ends. Germline V gene lookup returns CDR1 SEHNR and CDR2 FQNEAQ (reference sequence).

This clonotype was recorded a few times. The chain employs TRBV24-1 and TRBJ1-2; D remains ambiguous. V was clipped by 7 bases and J by 2 bases, with 10 bases between them. CDR1 is KGHDR and CDR2 is SFDVKD in the germline V gene. The CDR3 totals 13 residues. The DNA for the CDR3 is TGTGCCACCAGCGGAAAGAAAAACTATGGCTACACCTTC. It yields the protein CATSGKKNYGYTF.

This clonotype showed up just a few times. This chain uses TRBV20-1 with TRBJ2-3; 7 positions match TRBD1. CDR3 length: 15 amino acids. CDR1 and CDR2 from the germline V gene are DFQATT and SNEGSKA (reference sequence). V gave up 5 bases and J gave up 4 bases; unmatched junction bases: 12. CDR3 region: CSAWDRQEPSDTQYF. The CDR3 DNA follows: TGCAGTGCTTGGGACAGACAAGAACCTTCAGATACGCAGTATTTT.

The rearrangement joins TRBV5-1 to TRBJ2-7; D is possibly TRBD2 (5 bases). Per the germline V gene, CDR1 is SGHRS and CDR2 is YFSETQ. The V and J ends lost 4 bases and 2 bases respectively, with 13 bases between them. The CDR3 extends over 14 amino acids. CDR3 protein: CASSQDSRPYEQYF. Written as DNA, the CDR3 is TGCGCCAGCAGCCAGGACTCCCGCCCCTACGAGCAGTACTTC.

This clonotype occurred a few times. V usage is TRBV10-3 and J usage is TRBJ2-1; 9 bases agree with TRBD1. With V trimmed by 8 bases and J by 7 bases, 6 bases remained unmatched. Looked up from germline, CDR1 is ENHRY and CDR2 is SYGVKD. This CDR3 is built from 13 residues. This CDR3 is CAIGQGWENEQFF. Written as DNA, the CDR3 is TGTGCCATCGGACAGGGGTGGGAAAATGAGCAGTTCTTC.

A few counts support this clonotype. This chain joins TRBV20-1 and TRBJ2-5, with TRBD1 matching 8 bases. The CDR3 sequence is 11 residues long. Germline V CDR1 and CDR2: DFQATT, SNEGSKA (reference sequence). Germline trimming cut 7 bases from V and 9 bases from J; bases unmatched to any gene: 7. CDR3 residues: CSVIGQGPQYF. The DNA for the CDR3 is TGCAGTGTAATTGGACAGGGACCCCAGTACTTC.

This clonotype was counted only a few times. The DNA of the CDR3 is TGTGCCAGCAGCTCACTCGTCGGAGACAATGAGCAGTTCTTC. Protein product: CASSSLVGDNEQFF. This rearrangement joins TRBV7-8 to TRBJ2-1, with D unresolved. In germline, CDR1 is SGHVS, CDR2 FQNEAQ. V lost 4 bases and J 5 bases, leaving 12 bases between the germline ends. This CDR3 region has 14 residues.

This clonotype was observed a few times. The rearrangement uses TRBV20-1 and TRBJ2-5; TRBD2 matches 9 bases. CDR3 size: 15 residues. CDR1 DFQATT and CDR2 SNEGSKA come from the germline V gene (reference sequence). After removal of 4 bases from V and 5 bases from J, the junction contained 11 bases not matched to a gene. CDR3: CSAKGRGGFQETQYF. The CDR3, as DNA: TGCAGTGCTAAGGGGCGGGGGGGATTCCAGGAGACCCAGTACTTC.

This clonotype showed up just a few times. The CDR3 reads CASSTGPEESNIQYF. DNA for the CDR3: TGTGCCAGCAGTACAGGCCCCGAAGAGAGTAACATTCAGTACTTC. This chain links TRBV28 with TRBJ2-7, with D possibly TRBD1 on 5 matching bases. Matching the DNA end better, TRBJ2-4 makes the J call doubtful. The CDR3 is 15 residues long. Looked up from germline, CDR1 is MDHEN and CDR2 is SYDVKM.

This clonotype was found once. In nucleotides, the CDR3 is TGTGCCAGCAGTTACTCGTGGGGAGGAGGCACAGATACGCAGTATTTT. This codes for CASSYSWGGGTDTQYF. The J gene is TRBJ2-3, the V gene TRBV6-5; perhaps TRBD2 as D (6 bases). CDR1 is MNHEY and CDR2 is SVGAGI in the germline V gene. Trimming shortened V by 0 bases and J by 1 base, and 11 bases separated the two germline ends. The CDR3 length is 16 residues.

V gene TRBV7-2 combines with J gene TRBJ2-1; 7 bases are a match to TRBD2. Germline trimming cut 1 base from V and 9 bases from J; bases unmatched to any gene: 6. Germline values: CDR1 SGHTA, CDR2 FQGNSA. This CDR3 spans 14 amino acids. CDR3 sequence reads: CASSLGLAFSEQFF. CDR3 bases: TGTGCCAGCAGCTTAGGACTAGCATTTTCTGAGCAGTTCTTC.

The rearrangement links TRBV7-8 to TRBJ2-3, with D perhaps matching TRBD2 (6 bases). The CDR3 covers 15 residues. The germline CDR1 and CDR2 sequences are SGHVS and FQNEAQ. Trimming left V 3 bases short and J 3 bases short, with 13 bases between. The CDR3 reads CASSFRRVGTDTQYF. CDR3 nucleotide sequence: TGTGCCAGCAGCTTCCGGAGGGTGGGAACAGATACGCAGTATTTT.

The rearrangement links TRBV4-1 to TRBJ1-4, with TRBD1 matching over 7 bases. The V gene end was trimmed by 3 bases and the J gene end by 5 bases; junction bases not matched to a gene: 9. This CDR3 comprises 16 residues. From germline, CDR1 is MGHRA and CDR2 YSYEKL. The CDR3 protein is CASSHLRGQPNEKLFF. DNA for the CDR3: TGCGCCAGCAGCCACCTACGGGGACAGCCAAATGAAAAACTGTTTTTT.

This chain links TRBV12-3 or TRBV12-4 with TRBJ1-2, with 9 bases that match TRBD1. With 5 bases clipped from V and 3 bases from J, the junction kept 7 bases outside the gene matches. The CDR3 is made up of 15 amino acids. For the CDR3, the DNA is TGTGCCAGCAGTCTGGGGACAGGGTATTACTATGGCTACACCTTC. The encoded protein is CASSLGTGYYYGYTF.

The chain combines TRBV27 with TRBJ2-4; no definite D call. TRBJ2-7 matches the DNA end more closely, so the J call is doubtful. Germline loops: CDR1 MNHEY, CDR2 SMNVEV (reference sequence). This CDR3 region has 13 residues. The CDR3 is CASTLALTYEQYF. In nucleotides, the CDR3 is TGTGCCAGCACCCTCGCTCTTACCTACGAGCAGTACTTC.

This chain joins TRBV11-3 and TRBJ2-5, with TRBD2 identical over 9 bases. Germline trimming cut 4 bases from V and 11 bases from J; bases unmatched to any gene: 14. Germline V gives CDR1 SGHNT, CDR2 YENEEA. There are 15 residues in the CDR3. CDR3 sequence: CASSSREGLANEQYF. The CDR3 bases are TGTGCCAGCAGCTCGAGGGAGGGACTAGCCAATGAGCAGTACTTC.

J is TRBJ2-1 and V is TRBV7-2; D possibly corresponds to TRBD1 (6 bases). The CDR3 sequence is 13 residues long. CDR1 is SGHTA and CDR2 is FQGNSA in the germline V gene. Trimming shortened V by 5 bases and J by 8 bases, and 13 bases separated the two germline ends. The DNA of the CDR3 is TGTGCCAGCAGCCCCCCGGGACACTATGAGCAGTTCTTC. Its translation: CASSPPGHYEQFF.

This clonotype has only a few counts. The V and J genes are TRBV28 and TRBJ2-7, with 12 bases aligning to TRBD2. Germline V gene lookup returns CDR1 MDHEN and CDR2 SYDVKM. The CDR3 consists of 16 residues. The V gene end was trimmed by 4 bases and the J gene end by 2 bases; junction bases not matched to a gene: 6. The CDR3 sequence: CASSSGLAGNTYEQYF. The CDR3, as DNA: TGTGCCAGCAGTTCCGGACTAGCGGGGAATACCTACGAGCAGTACTTC. Combining the CDR3 with reference TRBV28 and TRBJ2-7 gives the whole variable domain DVKVTQSSRYLVKRTGEKVFLECVQDMDHENMFWYRQDPGLGLRLIYFSYDVKMKEKGDIPEGYSVSREKKERFSLILESASTNQTSMYLCASSSGLAGNTYEQYFGPGTRLTVT.

As for this clonotype: At one end, the junction sequence differs from germline, possibly due to a read error. The V call is TRBV12-3 or TRBV12-4, the J call TRBJ2-3, with TRBD2 as a possible D gene (7 bases). CDR3 length: 14 residues. The CDR3 bases are TGTGCCACGGAAGCGGGGACAACCACAGAGACGCAGTATTTT. This encodes CATEAGTTTETQYF.

CDR3 nucleotides: TGTGCCAGTATGGGTTTACGGGGCCATGTGCAGTTCTTC. The encoded protein is CASMGLRGHVQFF. The chain combines TRBV19 with TRBJ2-1; D possibly uses TRBD1 or TRBD2 (5 bases each). Per germline, CDR1 LNHDA and CDR2 SQIVND (reference sequence). The V end lost 7 bases, the J end lost 12 bases, and 19 bases lay between the germline ends. This CDR3 comprises 13 residues.